The entry that follows covers one T cell receptor (beta chain) sequence. Its target is unknown. This sample is drawn from a study of cytomegalovirus exposure and HLA in healthy donors. Only in-frame clones appear in the TCRdb table, and some are missing; sequencing was by immunoSEQ multiplex PCR. The sample holds a few hundred thousand clones, about nine tenths seen once. Trimming took 6 bases from V and 0 from J; bases not matched to a gene: 5. Germline V gives CDR1 SGHAT, CDR2 FQNNGV. CDR3 length equals 15 residues. General observations from the study: Rare sequences made up most TCRs, while some public TCRs were found in many donors.

Sequenced input: PBMCs. The source is a woman aged 18 to 35 in good health and CMV-seronegative. J is TRBJ2-3 and V is TRBV11-2; 8 bases agree with TRBD2. The CDR3 DNA reads as TGTGCCAGCAGTAGCGGGACATTTAGCACAGATACGCAGTATTTT. This gives the protein CASSSGTFSTDTQYF. The entire variable domain, with the rest obtained from reference TRBV11-2 and TRBJ2-3, is as follows: EAGVAQSPRYKIIEKRQSVAFWCNPISGHATLYWYQQILGQGPKLLIQFQNNGVVDDSQLPKDRFSAERLKGVDSTLKIQPAKLEDSAVYLCASSSGTFSTDTQYFGPGTRLTVL.